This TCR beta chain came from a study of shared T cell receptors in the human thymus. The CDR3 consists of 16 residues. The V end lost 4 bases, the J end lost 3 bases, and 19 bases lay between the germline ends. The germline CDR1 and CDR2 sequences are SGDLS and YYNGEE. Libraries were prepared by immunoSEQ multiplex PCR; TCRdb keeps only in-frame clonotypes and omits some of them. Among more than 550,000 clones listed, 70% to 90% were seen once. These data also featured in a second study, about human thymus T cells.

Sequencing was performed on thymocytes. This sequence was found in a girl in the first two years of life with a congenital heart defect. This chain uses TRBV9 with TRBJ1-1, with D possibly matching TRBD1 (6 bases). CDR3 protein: CASSPWTVGADTEAFF. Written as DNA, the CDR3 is TGTGCCAGCAGCCCCTGGACAGTGGGGGCGGACACTGAAGCTTTCTTT. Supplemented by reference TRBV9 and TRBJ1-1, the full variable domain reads DSGVTQTPKHLITATGQRVTLRCSPRSGDLSVYWYQQSLDQGLQFLIQYYNGEERAKGNILERFSAQQFPDLHSELNLSSLELGDSALYFCASSPWTVGADTEAFFGQGTRLTVV.